This entry is about one T cell receptor beta chain. V dropped 5 bases and J dropped 1 base, with 17 bases sitting between them. The length of the CDR3 is 16 residues. CDR1 is PRHDT, CDR2 FYEKMQ, per germline (reference sequence). The source of the sample is a study of control samples from healthy donors and cancer patients. Clones were sequenced by immunoSEQ multiplex PCR, and TCRdb holds only the in-frame ones, with some missing. This table has more than 70,000 clones, 80% to 95% appearing once. Sequenced material: blood. This clonotype was sampled from a woman aged 30 to 39 in good health. The chain is built from TRBV13 and TRBJ1-1; D gene unclear. CDR3 protein: CASSLRIEQRNTEAFF. The CDR3 DNA sequence: TGTGCCAGCAGCCTCCGTATCGAGCAACGGAACACTGAAGCTTTCTTT.